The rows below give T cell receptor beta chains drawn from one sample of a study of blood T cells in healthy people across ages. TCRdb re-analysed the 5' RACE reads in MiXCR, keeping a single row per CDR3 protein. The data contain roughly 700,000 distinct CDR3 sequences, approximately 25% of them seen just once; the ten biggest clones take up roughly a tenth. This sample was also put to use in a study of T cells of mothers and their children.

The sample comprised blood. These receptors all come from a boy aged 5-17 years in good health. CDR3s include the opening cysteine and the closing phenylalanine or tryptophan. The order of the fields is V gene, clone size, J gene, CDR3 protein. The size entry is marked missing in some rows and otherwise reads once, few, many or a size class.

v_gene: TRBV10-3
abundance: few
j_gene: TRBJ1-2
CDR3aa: CAISTPGQPIYGAF

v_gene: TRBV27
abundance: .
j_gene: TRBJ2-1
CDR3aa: CASSLFIKSSYNEQFF

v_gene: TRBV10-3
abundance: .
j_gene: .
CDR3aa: CAISDLPGTSGGAYEQFF

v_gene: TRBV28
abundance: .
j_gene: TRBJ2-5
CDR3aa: CASSLSGPIDHF

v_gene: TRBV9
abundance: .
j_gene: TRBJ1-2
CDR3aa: CASSVESGIENYGYTF

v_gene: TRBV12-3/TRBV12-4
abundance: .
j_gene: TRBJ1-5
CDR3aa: CASSQGQGAPQHF

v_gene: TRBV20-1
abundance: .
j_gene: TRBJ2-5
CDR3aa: CSARGPVETQYF

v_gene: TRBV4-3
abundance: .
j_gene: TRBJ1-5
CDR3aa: CASSQDTAGAQHF

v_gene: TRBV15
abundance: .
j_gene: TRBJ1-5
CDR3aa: CATSTRQTNQPQHF

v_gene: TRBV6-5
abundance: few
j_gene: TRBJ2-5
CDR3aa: CASSYSWGAPETQYF

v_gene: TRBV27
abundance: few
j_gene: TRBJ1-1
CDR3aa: CASSYGTDFTEAFF

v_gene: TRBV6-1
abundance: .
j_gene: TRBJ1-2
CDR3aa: CASSEGSGRGAWGYTF

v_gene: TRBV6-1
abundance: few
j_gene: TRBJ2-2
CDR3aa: CASINILGGQGTDTGELFF

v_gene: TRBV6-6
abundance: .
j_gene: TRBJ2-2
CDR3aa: CASSRLGPGELFF

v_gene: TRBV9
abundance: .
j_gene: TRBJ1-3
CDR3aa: CASSVGYSGNTIYF

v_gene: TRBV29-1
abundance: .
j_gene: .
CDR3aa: CSVGAGIHAEQYF

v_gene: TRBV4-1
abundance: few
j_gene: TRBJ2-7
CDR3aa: CASSPSRDLITYEQYF

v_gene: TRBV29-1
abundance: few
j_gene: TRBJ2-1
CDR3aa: CSVEGRDRVYNEQFF

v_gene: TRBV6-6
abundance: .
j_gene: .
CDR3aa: CASTPGQGSSYEQYF

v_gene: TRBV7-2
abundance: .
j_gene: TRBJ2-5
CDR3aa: CASSPGMGGKEQYF

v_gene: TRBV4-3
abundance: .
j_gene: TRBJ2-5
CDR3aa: CASSQDRAESRETQYF

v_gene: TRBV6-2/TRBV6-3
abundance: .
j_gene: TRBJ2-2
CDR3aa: CASSSRQGLNTGELFF

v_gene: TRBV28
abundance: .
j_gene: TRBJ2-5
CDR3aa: CASSSSVGGRETQYF

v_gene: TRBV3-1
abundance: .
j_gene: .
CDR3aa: CASSQGTSNGEQFF

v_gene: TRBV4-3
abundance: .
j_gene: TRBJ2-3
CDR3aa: CASSQAAGASLDTQYF

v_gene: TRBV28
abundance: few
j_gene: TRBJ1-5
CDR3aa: CASSLIAGALGNQPQHF

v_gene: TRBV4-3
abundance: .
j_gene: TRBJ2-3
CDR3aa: CASSPSSGGTRYTDTQYF

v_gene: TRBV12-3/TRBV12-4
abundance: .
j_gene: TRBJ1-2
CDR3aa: CASSLAWDGGNYGYTF

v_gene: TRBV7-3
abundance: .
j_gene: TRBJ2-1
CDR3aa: CASSLRGGPGLEQFF

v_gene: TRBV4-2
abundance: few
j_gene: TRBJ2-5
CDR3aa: CASSQDRGSQEAQYF

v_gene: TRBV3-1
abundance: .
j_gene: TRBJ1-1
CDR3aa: CASSQGWGPLF

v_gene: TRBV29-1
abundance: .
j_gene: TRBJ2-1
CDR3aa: CSAISLLDGEQFF

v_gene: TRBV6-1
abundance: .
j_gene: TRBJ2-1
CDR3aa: CASRRDNEQFF

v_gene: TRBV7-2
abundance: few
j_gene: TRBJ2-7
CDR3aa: CASSLGQGSAYEQYF

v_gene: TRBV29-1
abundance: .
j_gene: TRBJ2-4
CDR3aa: CSVEGYRGAKNIQYF

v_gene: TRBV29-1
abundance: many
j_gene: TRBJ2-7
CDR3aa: CSVGQNYEQYF

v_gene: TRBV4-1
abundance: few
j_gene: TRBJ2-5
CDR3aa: CASSQGLAHQETQYF

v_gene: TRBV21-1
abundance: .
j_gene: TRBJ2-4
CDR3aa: CASSKCFSGTTAKNIQYF

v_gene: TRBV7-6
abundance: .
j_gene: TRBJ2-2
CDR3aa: CASSLLMDTGELFF

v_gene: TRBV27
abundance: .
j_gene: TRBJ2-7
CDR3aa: CASSSLTGVFSYEQYF

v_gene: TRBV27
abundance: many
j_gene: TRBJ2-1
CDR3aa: CASSLSGGYNEQFF

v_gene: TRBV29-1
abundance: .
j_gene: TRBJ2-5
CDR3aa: CSKRESGETQYF